Listed below are T cell receptor beta chains from one sample, sequenced in a study of T cell responses to AZD1222 COVID-19 vaccine. TCRdb's table, derived via immunoSEQ multiplex PCR, lists solely in-frame clones and lacks some. The profile shows around 140,000 clones, 85% to 95% of them singletons. The source material was peripheral blood, sampled on day 0 of MenACWY control vaccination. The receptors stem from an adult in good health. CDR3s include the opening cysteine and the closing phenylalanine or tryptophan. The D gene is left open where the match is weak. The listing skips clone size in some rows; elsewhere it reads once, few, many or a size class.

d_call,j_call,v_call,clone_size,cdr3_nt,cdr3_aa
TRBD1,TRBJ1-1,TRBV6-5,.,TGTGCCAGCACCAGGACAGGGGGTGACACTGAAGCTTTCTTT,CASTRTGGDTEAFF
.,TRBJ2-3,TRBV29-1,.,TGCAGCGTTGCTACAGGGAATACAGATACGCAGTATTTT,CSVATGNTDTQYF
.,TRBJ1-2,TRBV5-4,few,TGTGCCAGCCAACTCGGGGGGTTCGCCTATGGCTACACCTTC,CASQLGGFAYGYTF
.,TRBJ1-1,TRBV7-3,.,TGTGCCAGCAGCCTCACACGGAACACTGAAGCTTTCTTT,CASSLTRNTEAFF
.,TRBJ2-7,TRBV7-9,.,TGTGCCAGCAGCTTACAGGGTGGACACGAGCAGTACTTC,CASSLQGGHEQYF
.,TRBJ1-5,TRBV28,.,TGTGCCAGCAGTTTGCGGGGGCAGCCCCAGCATTTT,CASSLRGQPQHF
.,TRBJ1-1,TRBV5-1,.,TGCGCCAGCAGCCCCTCGATCCTAATGAACACTGAAGCTTTCTTT,CASSPSILMNTEAFF
TRBD1,TRBJ1-2,TRBV25-1,.,TGTGCCAGCAGGAGGGGACAGGGAGACGTCTATGGCTACACCTTC,CASRRGQGDVYGYTF
TRBD1,TRBJ2-7,TRBV2,.,TGTGCCAGCAGGGGGGAACTTGACAGGGACCCCTACGAGCAGTACTTC,CASRGELDRDPYEQYF
TRBD1,TRBJ1-4,TRBV18,once,TGTGCCAGTAGTGGACAGGGGGACGAAAAACTGTTTTTT,CASSGQGDEKLFF
.,TRBJ2-1,TRBV25-1,.,TGTGCCAGCAGTGGCAGGACCAATGAGCAGTTCTTC,CASSGRTNEQFF
.,TRBJ1-2,TRBV9,.,TGTGCCAGCAGCAAGAGACAGGCGGCGAATAACTATGGCTACACCTTC,CASSKRQAANNYGYTF
TRBD1,TRBJ1-2,TRBV30,.,TGTGCCTTTTATTCAGGGGGCGCCGGTGGCTACACCTTC,CAFYSGGAGGYTF
.,TRBJ1-1,TRBV6-5,.,TGTGCCAGCAGTTACTCGAGATTGACCAAGGAGGCTTTCTTT,CASSYSRLTKEAFF
TRBD1,TRBJ1-5,TRBV10-2,.,TGCGCCAGCAGTGAGACGGACAGGGGTAGCAATCAGCCCCAGCATTTT,CASSETDRGSNQPQHF
.,TRBJ1-3,TRBV5-1,.,TGCGCCAGCAGCCCTGGTAGGGGCTCTGGAAACACCATATATTTT,CASSPGRGSGNTIYF
TRBD1,TRBJ2-7,TRBV7-8,once,TGTGCCAGCAGTCTGCGGGACAGGGGTAACAGCGAGCAGTACTTC,CASSLRDRGNSEQYF
.,TRBJ1-2,TRBV19,.,TGTGCCAGTAGTGATTGGGGGCTTAACTATGGCTACACCTTC,CASSDWGLNYGYTF